The 6 T cell receptor beta chains presented below share a single source sample, sequenced in a study of cytomegalovirus exposure and HLA in healthy donors. 13 Jbeta primers and 60 Vbeta primers were used for the PCR. Clones were read by immunoSEQ multiplex PCR, and TCRdb kept only the in-frame ones, dropping some. Among some 89,000 clones listed, under 85% were seen once. The material sequenced was PBMCs. The source of these receptors is a woman aged 40-49 years in good health and CMV-seropositive.

The table lists this clone with a few counts. V is TRBV5-1 and J is TRBJ1-6; tentatively, D is TRBD1 (5 bases). The CDR3 is 15 residues long. Trimming stripped 4 bases from V and 8 bases from J, with 16 bases between. The V gene's germline CDR1 is SGHRS and CDR2 YFSETQ. The CDR3, as DNA: TGCGCCAGCAGCCCCGACAGCGGGGCTTATTCACCCCTCCACTTT. Its translation: CASSPDSGAYSPLHF.

The chain uses TRBV6-5 and TRBJ2-7; possible D gene TRBD2, 6 bases. The germline CDR1 and CDR2 sequences are MNHEY and SVGAGI. V was shortened by 0 bases and J by 6 bases, with 15 bases between the two germline ends. This CDR3 has 15 amino acids. The CDR3 reads CASSYSATSRREQYF. CDR3 sequence (DNA): TGTGCCAGCAGTTACTCAGCGACTAGTAGGCGCGAGCAGTACTTC.

The rearrangement links TRBV20-1 to TRBJ2-5, with D hard to call. The CDR3 is 11 residues long. From germline, CDR1 is DFQATT and CDR2 SNEGSKA (reference sequence). V lost 1 base and J lost 10, with 10 bases in between. The CDR3, as DNA: TGCAGTGCTAGAGGATCGGGTAACCAGTACTTC. Its protein is CSARGSGNQYF.

The chain has TRBV13 and TRBJ2-1; no firm D call. This CDR3 contains 12 residues. The germline V gene encodes CDR1 PRHDT and CDR2 FYEKMQ (reference sequence). V lost 0 bases, J lost 15 bases, and 12 bases lay in between. The CDR3 spells CASSLGPRSGFF. The CDR3 region has the DNA TGTGCCAGCAGCTTAGGCCCCAGATCGGGGTTCTTC.

V gene TRBV6-1 combines with J gene TRBJ2-2; 14 nucleotides match TRBD2. V was clipped by 4 bases and J by 3 bases; unmatched bases: 10. Germline loops: CDR1 MNHNS, CDR2 SASEGT. The CDR3 is 19 amino acids. As DNA, the CDR3 is TGTGCCAGCAGTGGACCCGGGACTAGCGGGAGTCCCGACACCGGGGAGCTGTTTTTT. Protein: CASSGPGTSGSPDTGELFF.

CDR3 nucleotides: TGTGCCAGCAAGAGACAGCAAGAGACCCAGTACTTC. It is translated as CASKRQQETQYF. V is TRBV2 and J is TRBJ2-5, with a tentative D call TRBD1 (5 bases). Trimming pared 7 bases from V and 2 bases from J, leaving 8 bases between. Per germline, CDR1 SNHLY and CDR2 FYNNEI. The CDR3 totals 12 residues. The whole variable domain, filled in from reference TRBV2 and TRBJ2-5, reads EPEVTQTPSHQVTQMGQEVILRCVPISNHLYFYWYRQILGQKVEFLVSFYNNEISEKSEIFDDQFSVERPDGSNFTLKIRSTKLEDSAMYFCASKRQQETQYFGPGTRLLVL.